This T cell receptor (beta chain) was retrieved from a study of shared clonotypes between healthy human individuals. The V end was cut by 6 bases, the J end by 6 bases, with 11 bases between. CDR3 length: 12 residues. Germline V gene sequence: CDR1 MDHEN, CDR2 SYDVKM. Measured with immunoSEQ multiplex PCR; TCRdb has only the in-frame clones, and not every one. The sample yields some 980,000 clones, less than 85% seen once. The sample was memory CD4+ T cells sorted from blood. Documented subset: CD45RA-negative fraction. The V gene is TRBV28, the J gene TRBJ1-1, with D maybe TRBD1 (6 bases). The TCR originated in a man younger than 35 in good health. CDR3 loop: CASRTGRPEAFF. CDR3 nucleotides: TGTGCCAGCAGAACAGGGAGACCTGAAGCTTTCTTT. Full variable domain (outside the CDR3, taken from reference TRBV28 and TRBJ1-1): DVKVTQSSRYLVKRTGEKVFLECVQDMDHENMFWYRQDPGLGLRLIYFSYDVKMKEKGDIPEGYSVSREKKERFSLILESASTNQTSMYLCASRTGRPEAFFGQGTRLTVV.